These 31 T cell receptor beta chains share one sample of origin, sequenced in a study of cytomegalovirus exposure and HLA in healthy donors. The method was immunoSEQ multiplex PCR; TCRdb's version includes in-frame clones alone and lacks a portion of them. The table has approximately 280,000 clones, 85% to 90% seen once. Sequencing input: PBMCs. The receptors come from a woman under 30 in good health and CMV-seronegative.

The V gene is TRBV5-1, the J gene TRBJ2-7; the match to TRBD2 covers 7 bases. CDR1 SGHRS and CDR2 YFSETQ come from the germline V gene. CDR3 length equals 16 residues. The V and J ends lost 4 bases and 5 bases, in that order; junction bases with no gene match: 15. The CDR3 sequence: CASSPGLKVPPDEQYF. CDR3 nucleotides: TGCGCCAGCAGCCCGGGACTAAAGGTCCCCCCTGACGAGCAGTACTTC.

J is TRBJ1-1 and V is TRBV27, with TRBD1 identical over 8 bases. Germline V gives CDR1 MNHEY, CDR2 SMNVEV (reference sequence). This CDR3 is 15 amino acids long. V was clipped by 4 bases and J by 1 base; unmatched bases: 5. The CDR3 nucleotides read TGTGCCAGCAGTTCCAGACAGGGGCGGAACACTGAAGCTTTCTTT. Translated: CASSSRQGRNTEAFF.

The J gene is TRBJ1-5, the V gene TRBV7-2; D is undetermined. Germline V gene lookup returns CDR1 SGHTA and CDR2 FQGNSA. The CDR3 length is 15 residues. V was clipped by 3 bases and J by 1 base, with 10 bases between them. The DNA for the CDR3 is TGTGCCAGCAGCTTTGGGAGGCAGAGCAATCAGCCCCAGCATTTT. Translated: CASSFGRQSNQPQHF. The whole variable domain, remainder taken from reference TRBV7-2 and TRBJ1-5, is GAGVSQSPSNKVTEKGKDVELRCDPISGHTALYWYRQSLGQGLEFLIYFQGNSAPDKSGLPSDRFSAERTGGSVSTLTIQRTQQEDSAVYLCASSFGRQSNQPQHFGDGTRLSIL.

The chain combines TRBV27 with TRBJ1-1; 11 bases match TRBD1. CDR1 is MNHEY and CDR2 is SMNVEV in the germline V gene (reference sequence). V shed 3 bases, J shed 4 bases, and the junction held 7 bases outside the gene matches. This CDR3 contains 16 residues. CDR3 sequence: CASSFGQGASFTEAFF. The CDR3 DNA follows: TGTGCCAGCAGTTTTGGACAGGGGGCTTCCTTCACTGAAGCTTTCTTT.

DNA for the CDR3: TGTGCCAGCAGTTATAGCGGGTTGGGAGCAGATACGCAGTATTTT. The encoded protein is CASSYSGLGADTQYF. The V gene is TRBV6-5, the J gene TRBJ2-3; TRBD2 aligns across 7 bases. V dropped 3 bases and J dropped 4; count of bases not matched to a gene: 7. From germline, CDR1 is MNHEY and CDR2 SVGAGI. The CDR3 is made up of 15 amino acids.

V and J are TRBV2 and TRBJ1-5; no firm D call. Germline CDR1 and CDR2: SNHLY and FYNNEI. V was trimmed by 2 bases and J by 16 bases, leaving 21 bases between them. This CDR3 has 14 residues. CDR3 sequence reads: CASSETGRSGWFHF. The CDR3 nucleotides read TGTGCCAGCAGTGAAACGGGGAGGTCCGGGTGGTTTCATTTT.

This chain links TRBV5-4 with TRBJ2-7; 7 nucleotides align to TRBD1. The CDR3 sequence is 15 residues long. CDR1 is SGHNT and CDR2 is YYREEE in the germline V gene (reference sequence). Trimming at V came to 4 bases and at J to 4 bases, leaving 11 bases not matched to a gene. CDR3 coding DNA: TGTGCCAGCAGCGCCGGACAGGCTAGGGCGTACGAGCAGTACTTC. Protein sequence: CASSAGQARAYEQYF.

This chain uses TRBV6-5 with TRBJ2-3, with TRBD1 as a possible D gene (6 bases). Germline V gene sequence: CDR1 MNHEY, CDR2 SVGAGI. V shed 1 base and J shed 0 bases, with 8 bases lying between them. The CDR3 length is 15 residues. The CDR3 loop is CASSYFRGSTDTQYF. The CDR3, as DNA: TGTGCCAGCAGTTACTTCAGGGGAAGCACAGATACGCAGTATTTT.

The rearrangement uses TRBV9 and TRBJ1-3, with TRBD1 identical over 9 bases. CDR1 SGDLS and CDR2 YYNGEE come from the germline V gene. The CDR3 contains 15 residues. V lost 3 bases, J lost 0 bases, and 1 base stayed unmatched. CDR3: CASSEQGASGNTIYF. CDR3 nucleotide sequence: TGTGCCAGCAGCGAACAGGGGGCCTCTGGAAACACCATATATTTT. Supplemented by reference TRBV9 and TRBJ1-3, the full variable domain reads DSGVTQTPKHLITATGQRVTLRCSPRSGDLSVYWYQQSLDQGLQFLIQYYNGEERAKGNILERFSAQQFPDLHSELNLSSLELGDSALYFCASSEQGASGNTIYFGEGSWLTVV.

The chain recombines TRBV19 with TRBJ1-5; possibly TRBD1 for D (6 bases). The V gene lost 3 bases and the J gene lost 0 bases, with 15 bases spanning the gap. The germline gives CDR1 LNHDA, CDR2 SQIVND (reference sequence). The CDR3 sequence is 17 residues long. The CDR3 sequence: CASSMGDKRYSNQPQHF. In DNA, the CDR3 is TGTGCCAGTAGTATGGGGGACAAACGCTATAGCAATCAGCCCCAGCATTTT.

The chain employs TRBV5-6 and TRBJ2-2; 7 positions match TRBD1. Germline CDR1 SGHDT, CDR2 YYEEEE. The CDR3 covers 18 residues. V trimming: 3 bases; J trimming: 2 bases; junction bases outside the gene matches: 13. The CDR3 DNA sequence: TGTGCCAGCAGCTCAAAACTCCCTGGGACAGACAACACCGGGGAGCTGTTTTTT. Translating gives CASSSKLPGTDNTGELFF.

The chain joins TRBV6-1 to TRBJ1-2; D gene uncertain. The ends were cut back, 3 bases at V and 5 bases at J, with 4 bases in the middle. There are 11 residues in the CDR3. Germline V gene data show CDR1 as MNHNS and CDR2 as SASEGT. The CDR3 bases are TGTGCCAGCAGTGACCAATATGGCTACACCTTC. Its protein product is CASSDQYGYTF.

The CDR3 here is CASSYSGSYEQYF. The CDR3 region has the DNA TGTGCCAGCAGTTACTCTGGGAGCTACGAGCAGTACTTC. The chain carries TRBV6-5 and TRBJ2-7; D perhaps matches TRBD2 (5 bases). The germline V and J ends were trimmed by 0 bases and 3 bases, with 6 bases remaining between them. Germline CDR1 reads MNHEY; CDR2 reads SVGAGI. The CDR3 is 13 amino acids.

The V call is TRBV27, the J call TRBJ2-6; no firm D call. Germline CDR1 reads MNHEY; CDR2 reads SMNVEV (reference sequence). The CDR3 length is 14 residues. V lost 6 bases and J lost 0, with 6 bases in between. The CDR3 DNA is TGTGCCAGCAGAGAGTACTCTGGGGCCAACGTCCTGACTTTC. Translating it yields CASREYSGANVLTF. Complete variable domain (other parts from reference TRBV27 and TRBJ2-6): EAQVTQNPRYLITVTGKKLTVTCSQNMNHEYMSWYRQDPGLGLRQIYYSMNVEVTDKGDVPEGYKVSRKEKRNFPLILESPSPNQTSLYFCASREYSGANVLTFGAGSRLTVL.

The V call is TRBV5-6, the J call TRBJ2-7; TRBD1 might be the D (5 bases). The V gene's germline CDR1 is SGHDT and CDR2 YYEEEE. The CDR3 covers 15 residues. V lost 0 bases and J lost 3, with 13 bases in between. The CDR3: CASSLGQGLVYEQYF. The CDR3 coding sequence is TGTGCCAGCAGCTTGGGGCAGGGTTTGGTCTACGAGCAGTACTTC.

The gene calls are TRBV10-2 and TRBJ2-1; D call uncertain. From germline, CDR1 is WSHSY and CDR2 SAAADI. The CDR3 length is 15 residues. Deletions cut 0 bases from V and 2 bases from J, with 8 bases between. CDR3 protein: CASSESTPAYNEQFF. Written as DNA, the CDR3 is TGCGCCAGCAGTGAGTCGACACCAGCCTACAATGAGCAGTTCTTC.

This chain joins TRBV10-1 and TRBJ2-6; maybe TRBD1 (5 bases). This CDR3 comprises 20 residues. The germline V gene has CDR1 WNHNN and CDR2 SYGVQD (reference sequence). Trimming cost V 11 bases and J 0 bases, with 29 bases left between them. The CDR3: CAGLTRTPEDKLSGANVLTF. Written as DNA, the CDR3 is TGCGCCGGATTAACCCGAACTCCCGAGGACAAACTCTCTGGGGCCAACGTCCTGACTTTC.

The J gene is TRBJ2-1, the V gene TRBV2; 10 bases are shared with TRBD2. This CDR3 has 15 amino acids. Unmatched junction bases numbered 10, after V lost 8 bases and J lost 6 bases. The germline V gene has CDR1 SNHLY and CDR2 FYNNEI. CDR3 in amino acids: CASSSSGRAANEQFF. The CDR3 coding sequence is TGTGCCAGCTCATCCAGCGGGAGGGCCGCCAATGAGCAGTTCTTC.

The CDR3 DNA is TGTGCCAGCAGTTTATTACAGGGGGGTTGGGAGGGCTACACCTTC. Its translation: CASSLLQGGWEGYTF. The chain is built from TRBV27 and TRBJ1-2; 8 bases fit TRBD1. The germline gives CDR1 MNHEY, CDR2 SMNVEV (reference sequence). CDR3 length equals 15 residues. Unmatched junction bases numbered 9, after V lost 1 base and J lost 8 bases.

The J gene is TRBJ2-2, the V gene TRBV29-1; TRBD1 aligns across 7 bases. The CDR3 is made up of 15 amino acids. CDR1 and CDR2 from the germline V gene are SQVTM and ANQGSEA. Trimming at V came to 3 bases and at J to 4 bases, leaving 8 bases not matched to a gene. CDR3 loop: CSVDLVGTATGELFF. The DNA of the CDR3 is TGCAGCGTTGATCTCGTAGGGACAGCCACCGGGGAGCTGTTTTTT.

This clone was detected only once. CDR3 sequence reads: CASSLVGTGRETQYF. The CDR3 nucleotides read TGTGCCAGCAGCTTGGTAGGGACAGGGAGGGAGACCCAGTACTTC. The genes are TRBV5-4 and TRBJ2-5, with TRBD1 matching over 9 bases. With V trimmed by 0 bases and J by 5 bases, 5 bases remained unmatched. The CDR3 totals 15 residues. CDR1 and CDR2 from the germline V gene are SGHNT and YYREEE (reference sequence).

The chain couples TRBV28 to TRBJ2-1, with D uncertain. The CDR3 has 13 amino acids. Per the germline V gene, CDR1 is MDHEN and CDR2 is SYDVKM. Trimming shortened V by 4 bases and J by 4 bases, and 8 bases separated the two germline ends. CDR3 DNA sequence: TGTGCCAGCAGTTATTTGCGGTACAATGAGCAGTTCTTC. Protein product: CASSYLRYNEQFF.

The gene calls are TRBV5-1 and TRBJ2-7; 9 bases are a match to TRBD2. This CDR3 has 16 amino acids. Germline CDR1 SGHRS, CDR2 YFSETQ. J lost 0 bases, V lost 3 bases, and 7 bases had no gene match. CDR3 in DNA: TGCGCCAGCAGCTCCATGGGTAGCGGGGGCTCCTACGAGCAGTACTTC. Protein: CASSSMGSGGSYEQYF.

The V and J genes are TRBV6-6 and TRBJ2-7; D is uncertain. This CDR3 has 15 amino acids. Trimming pared 2 bases from V and 1 base from J, leaving 12 bases between. CDR1 is MNHNY, CDR2 SVGAGI, per germline (reference sequence). CDR3 in DNA: TGTGCCAGCAGTTACGATAACCCCGGGTCCTACGAGCAGTACTTC. The encoded protein is CASSYDNPGSYEQYF.

This clone was detected once. The chain uses TRBV4-1 and TRBJ2-1; D may be TRBD2 (6 bases). The germline gives CDR1 MGHRA, CDR2 YSYEKL. With 0 bases removed from V and 6 bases from J, the gap between germline ends came to 9 bases. The CDR3 runs 14 residues. CDR3 sequence reads: CASSQELALNEQFF. CDR3 DNA sequence: TGCGCCAGCAGCCAAGAACTAGCTCTCAATGAGCAGTTCTTC.

V gene TRBV15 combines with J gene TRBJ2-7, with 8 bases fitting TRBD2. V lost 5 bases to trimming and J lost 6 bases; unmatched junction nucleotides: 12. The CDR3 consists of 15 residues. The germline V gene has CDR1 LNHNV and CDR2 YYDKDF (reference sequence). The CDR3 sequence is CATSGRGLAGSEQYF. As DNA, the CDR3 is TGTGCCACCAGCGGGAGGGGCCTAGCGGGCAGCGAGCAGTACTTC.

This rearrangement joins TRBV5-8 to TRBJ2-2; 9 bases match TRBD2. Germline V lookup: CDR1 SGHTS, CDR2 YDEGEE. Germline trimming cut 1 base from V and 6 bases from J; bases unmatched to any gene: 7. CDR3 length: 16 amino acids. The CDR3 region has the DNA TGTGCCAGCAGCTTGCTAGCGGGAAGGACGGCCGGGGAGCTGTTTTTT. It is translated as CASSLLAGRTAGELFF. Full variable domain (outside the CDR3, taken from reference TRBV5-8 and TRBJ2-2): EAGVTQSPTHLIKTRGQQATLRCSPISGHTSVYWYQQALGLGLQFLLWYDEGEERNRGNFPPRFSGRQFPNYSSELNVNALELEDSALYLCASSLLAGRTAGELFFGEGSRLTVL.

On this clone: With a much larger clone just one base away, this may be a read error. The chain combines TRBV7-2 with TRBJ2-7, with 8 bases aligning to TRBD1. This CDR3 region has 14 residues. V lost 5 bases, J lost 1 base, and 4 bases stayed unmatched. CDR1 is SGHTA, CDR2 FQGNSA, per germline. The CDR3 nucleotides are TGTGCCAGCAGCCCCGGGACAGGATCCTACGAGCAGTACTTC. Its translation: CASSPGTGSYEQYF.

The CDR3 DNA sequence: TGTGCCAGCAGTTTACAGACAGGGACGAACACCGGGGAGCTGTTTTTT. Translation: CASSLQTGTNTGELFF. The rearrangement links TRBV27 to TRBJ2-2; 7 nucleotides match TRBD1. The germline CDR1 and CDR2 sequences are MNHEY and SMNVEV (reference sequence). The V gene end was trimmed by 2 bases and the J gene end by 0 bases; junction bases not matched to a gene: 3. The CDR3 consists of 16 residues.

This sequence joins TRBV27 and TRBJ2-1; D perhaps matches TRBD1 (6 bases). V was shortened by 2 bases and J by 0 bases, with 11 bases between the two germline ends. The CDR3 sequence is 16 residues long. Germline CDR1 reads MNHEY; CDR2 reads SMNVEV (reference sequence). CDR3 residues: CASSLSRGISYNEQFF. The CDR3 DNA sequence: TGTGCCAGCAGTTTAAGCAGGGGTATCTCCTACAATGAGCAGTTCTTC.

This clone was seen a single time. The chain links TRBV10-3 to TRBJ2-7; possibly TRBD2 for D (5 bases). Germline V gene lookup returns CDR1 ENHRY and CDR2 SYGVKD. There are 12 residues in the CDR3. Trimming shortened V by 2 bases and J by 9 bases, and 11 bases separated the two germline ends. CDR3 sequence (DNA): TGTGCCATCAGTGAGATGGGAGAGGTGCAGTACTTC. Residues: CAISEMGEVQYF.